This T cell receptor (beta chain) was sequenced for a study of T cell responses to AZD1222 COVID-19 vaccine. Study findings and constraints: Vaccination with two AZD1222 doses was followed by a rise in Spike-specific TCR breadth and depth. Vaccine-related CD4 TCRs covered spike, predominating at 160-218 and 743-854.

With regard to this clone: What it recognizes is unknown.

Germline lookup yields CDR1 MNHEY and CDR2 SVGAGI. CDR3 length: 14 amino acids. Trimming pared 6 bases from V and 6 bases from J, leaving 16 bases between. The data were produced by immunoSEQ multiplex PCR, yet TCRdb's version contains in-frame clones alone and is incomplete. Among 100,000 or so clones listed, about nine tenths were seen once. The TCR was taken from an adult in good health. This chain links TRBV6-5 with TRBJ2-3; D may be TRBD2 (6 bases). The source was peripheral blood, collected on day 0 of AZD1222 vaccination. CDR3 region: CASSFGFAGDTQYF. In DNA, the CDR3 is TGTGCCAGCAGCTTCGGGTTCGCGGGGGATACGCAGTATTTT.